The source of this TCR beta chain is a study of T cells in localized non-small cell lung cancer. The data were produced by immunoSEQ multiplex PCR, yet TCRdb's version contains in-frame clones alone and is incomplete. The repertoire holds 100,000 to 150,000 clones, with roughly 90% as singletons. The CDR3 totals 16 residues. CDR1 and CDR2 (germline): LGHNA, YNFKEQ. The V and J ends lost 5 bases and 4 bases, in that order; junction bases with no gene match: 11. Study-wide points: Greater blood T cell density accompanied longer overall survival. It was uninvolved adjacent lung that showed the highest T cell clonality, exceeding tumor. Analysis by sequencing included only one tumor region, so heterogeneity remains possible. Across samples, adjacent lung featured a median around 60 of the top 100 tumor clones.

This clone was picked up one time. The antigen is not known. This clonotype was sampled from an older female donor with stage I lung adenocarcinoma. Sequencing used peripheral blood, obtained before any cancer treatment. The chain is built from TRBV4-2 and TRBJ2-1; 7 positions match TRBD2. CDR3 sequence (DNA): TGTGCCAGCAGCTTGCTGCGGGAGACGGGATACAATGAGCAGTTCTTC. This sequence encodes CASSLLRETGYNEQFF.